This is a list of T cell receptor beta chains from one sample in a study of T cells after somatic rescue of genetic block. Clones were sequenced by immunoSEQ multiplex PCR, and TCRdb holds only the in-frame ones, with some missing. The sample yields 88,000 or so clones, about 90% seen once. Specimen: peripheral blood mononuclear cells (PBMCs). The receptors originated from a woman aged 18-29 years. CDR3s include the opening cysteine and the closing phenylalanine or tryptophan. D genes are given only for firm matches. Clone size is stated in some rows and not others, as once, few, many or a class when expanded.

D: NA; V: TRBV5-1; J: TRBJ2-5; size: NA; CDR3: CASRVGWRGTVQETQYF; DNA: TGCGCCAGCAGGGTGGGGTGGCGCGGGACTGTCCAAGAGACCCAGTACTTC
D: NA; V: TRBV6-6; J: TRBJ1-1; size: NA; CDR3: CASSYGGGRNTEAFF; DNA: TGTGCCAGCAGTTACGGCGGGGGACGGAACACTGAAGCTTTCTTT
D: NA; V: TRBV6-6; J: TRBJ1-2; size: NA; CDR3: CASIGTEGYTF; DNA: TGTGCCAGCATCGGCACTGAGGGCTACACCTTC
D: NA; V: TRBV28; J: TRBJ1-5; size: NA; CDR3: CASSLGQGHQPQHF; DNA: TGTGCCAGCAGTCTCGGGCAGGGTCATCAGCCCCAGCATTTT
D: NA; V: TRBV6-5; J: TRBJ2-1; size: NA; CDR3: CASSYSLTTYEQFF; DNA: TGTGCCAGCAGTTACTCGTTAACCACTTATGAGCAGTTCTTC
D: NA; V: TRBV6-1; J: TRBJ2-7; size: once; CDR3: CASRYYEQYF; DNA: TGTGCCAGCAGGTACTACGAGCAGTACTTC
D: NA; V: TRBV2; J: TRBJ1-3; size: NA; CDR3: CASSHKGGGGNTIYF; DNA: TGTGCCAGCAGCCATAAGGGGGGGGGCGGAAACACCATATATTTT
D: NA; V: TRBV2; J: TRBJ1-6; size: NA; CDR3: CASIVNEVDSPLHF; DNA: TGTGCCAGCATAGTAAACGAGGTGGATTCACCCCTCCACTTT
D: TRBD1; V: TRBV7-8; J: TRBJ1-2; size: NA; CDR3: CASSSPRGGGIYGYTF; DNA: TGTGCCAGCAGCTCCCCTCGAGGGGGCGGAATCTATGGCTACACCTTC
D: TRBD1; V: TRBV19; J: TRBJ1-4; size: NA; CDR3: CASSIQGANEKLFF; DNA: TGTGCCAGTAGTATACAGGGGGCTAATGAAAAACTGTTTTTT
D: TRBD2; V: TRBV7-9; J: TRBJ2-1; size: NA; CDR3: CASSPRLAASYNEQFF; DNA: TGTGCCAGCAGCCCCCGACTAGCGGCCTCCTACAATGAGCAGTTCTTC
D: TRBD2; V: TRBV7-8; J: TRBJ2-5; size: NA; CDR3: CASSLVGLADGQETQYF; DNA: TGTGCCAGCAGCTTAGTGGGCCTAGCGGACGGCCAAGAGACCCAGTACTTC
D: NA; V: TRBV19; J: TRBJ1-1; size: NA; CDR3: CASSSWANTEAFF; DNA: TGTGCCAGTAGTTCATGGGCGAACACTGAAGCTTTCTTT
D: NA; V: TRBV10-2; J: TRBJ2-1; size: NA; CDR3: CAGSPSRAERGNEQFF; DNA: TGCGCCGGCAGCCCGTCTAGGGCGGAGAGGGGCAATGAGCAGTTCTTC
D: NA; V: TRBV18; J: TRBJ1-1; size: NA; CDR3: CASSPPDRFGTEAFF; DNA: TGTGCCAGCTCACCACCTGACAGGTTCGGCACTGAAGCTTTCTTT
D: NA; V: TRBV15; J: TRBJ2-4; size: once; CDR3: CATSRPMRGSNIQYF; DNA: TGTGCCACCAGCAGACCCATGAGGGGTTCAAACATTCAGTACTTC
D: TRBD2; V: TRBV7-2; J: TRBJ2-3; size: NA; CDR3: CASSGGGTQYF; DNA: TGTGCCAGCAGCGGCGGGGGTACGCAGTATTTT
D: NA; V: TRBV6-4; J: TRBJ1-5; size: NA; CDR3: CASSDGAGVQPQHF; DNA: TGTGCCAGCAGTGACGGAGCAGGGGTTCAGCCCCAGCATTTT
D: TRBD1; V: TRBV29-1; J: TRBJ2-7; size: NA; CDR3: CSVTDRRPYEQYF; DNA: TGCAGCGTTACGGACAGGCGACCCTACGAGCAGTACTTC
D: NA; V: TRBV7-9; J: TRBJ1-5; size: few; CDR3: CASSLDGRAGQPQHF; DNA: TGTGCCAGCAGCTTAGACGGCAGGGCGGGTCAGCCCCAGCATTTT
D: NA; V: TRBV5-4; J: TRBJ2-7; size: NA; CDR3: CASSPRSSYEQYF; DNA: TGTGCCAGCAGCCCACGGTCCTCCTACGAGCAGTACTTC
D: NA; V: TRBV7-8; J: TRBJ1-2; size: NA; CDR3: CASSWGLTNYGYTF; DNA: TGTGCCAGCAGTTGGGGACTTACCAACTATGGCTACACCTTC
D: TRBD2; V: TRBV11-2; J: TRBJ2-7; size: NA; CDR3: CASSFRGRADEQYF; DNA: TGTGCCAGCAGCTTCCGCGGGAGGGCCGACGAGCAGTACTTC
D: TRBD1; V: TRBV7-6; J: TRBJ2-7; size: NA; CDR3: CATARQGVYEQYF; DNA: TGTGCCACCGCCAGACAGGGGGTCTACGAGCAGTACTTC
D: NA; V: TRBV7-9; J: TRBJ2-2; size: NA; CDR3: CASTDGSGGELFF; DNA: TGTGCCAGCACCGACGGGAGTGGAGGGGAGCTGTTTTTT
D: NA; V: TRBV25-1; J: TRBJ2-5; size: NA; CDR3: CASSEPGAETQYF; DNA: TGTGCCAGCAGTGAACCGGGGGCAGAGACCCAGTACTTC
D: TRBD1; V: TRBV19; J: TRBJ2-1; size: NA; CDR3: CASSNDRGNEQFF; DNA: TGTGCCAGTAGTAACGACAGGGGGAATGAGCAGTTCTTC
D: NA; V: TRBV19; J: TRBJ1-3; size: NA; CDR3: CASSISGTASSGNTIYF; DNA: TGTGCCAGTAGTATTTCTGGGACCGCGAGCTCTGGAAACACCATATATTTT
D: NA; V: TRBV27; J: TRBJ2-1; size: NA; CDR3: CASSSAEREFF; DNA: TGTGCCAGCAGTTCAGCTGAGCGGGAGTTCTTC
D: NA; V: TRBV28; J: TRBJ1-2; size: NA; CDR3: CASSSERQGYTF; DNA: TGTGCCAGCAGTTCCGAAAGGCAGGGCTACACCTTC
D: NA; V: TRBV25-1; J: TRBJ1-2; size: NA; CDR3: CASSEFSGNYGYTF; DNA: TGTGCCAGCAGTGAATTTAGCGGTAACTATGGCTACACCTTC
D: TRBD1; V: TRBV5-1; J: TRBJ2-1; size: few; CDR3: CASSADRVDYNEQFF; DNA: TGCGCCAGCAGCGCGGACAGGGTCGACTACAATGAGCAGTTCTTC
D: NA; V: TRBV6-5; J: TRBJ1-5; size: few; CDR3: CASSYSGGGDQPQHF; DNA: TGTGCCAGCAGTTACTCCGGGGGAGGGGATCAGCCCCAGCATTTT
D: NA; V: TRBV4-2; J: TRBJ2-5; size: NA; CDR3: CASSQQPKLVRRETQYF; DNA: TGTGCCAGCAGCCAGCAGCCCAAACTAGTTAGGAGAGAGACCCAGTACTTC
D: NA; V: TRBV7-2; J: TRBJ1-3; size: NA; CDR3: CASSLWQGRTGNTIYF; DNA: TGTGCCAGCAGCTTATGGCAGGGGAGGACTGGAAACACCATATATTTT
D: NA; V: TRBV10-3; J: TRBJ2-2; size: NA; CDR3: CAVNRGGSVNTGELFF; DNA: TGTGCCGTCAATCGTGGGGGATCCGTAAACACCGGGGAGCTGTTTTTT
D: NA; V: TRBV19; J: TRBJ1-3; size: NA; CDR3: CASSIEGRRSGNTIYF; DNA: TGTGCCAGTAGTATAGAGGGCCGGCGCTCTGGAAACACCATATATTTT
D: NA; V: TRBV7-9; J: TRBJ2-7; size: NA; CDR3: CASSPLGEQYF; DNA: TGTGCCAGCAGCCCCCTGGGCGAGCAGTACTTC
D: NA; V: TRBV27; J: TRBJ2-2; size: NA; CDR3: CASSLGGAGSWNTGELFF; DNA: TGTGCCAGCAGTTTAGGGGGGGCAGGGTCCTGGAACACCGGGGAGCTGTTTTTT
D: NA; V: TRBV5-6; J: TRBJ2-3; size: NA; CDR3: CASSFKTSMYTQYF; DNA: TGTGCCAGCAGCTTTAAAACCTCCATGTATACGCAGTATTTT
D: NA; V: TRBV9; J: TRBJ2-1; size: NA; CDR3: CASRAHRDPGVNEQFF; DNA: TGTGCCAGCAGAGCCCACAGGGATCCGGGAGTCAATGAGCAGTTCTTC
D: TRBD1; V: TRBV11-3; J: TRBJ1-5; size: NA; CDR3: CASSYTDRVIGSNQPQHF; DNA: TGTGCCAGCAGCTACACGGACAGGGTTATTGGGAGCAATCAGCCCCAGCATTTT
D: NA; V: TRBV6-6; J: TRBJ1-5; size: NA; CDR3: CASSQHNQPQHF; DNA: TGTGCCAGCAGCCAACACAATCAGCCCCAGCATTTT
D: TRBD1; V: TRBV27; J: TRBJ2-7; size: NA; CDR3: CASSPGQVYEQYF; DNA: TGTGCCAGCAGTCCGGGACAGGTCTACGAGCAGTACTTC
D: NA; V: TRBV2; J: TRBJ1-5; size: NA; CDR3: CASSEEGGQPQHF; DNA: TGTGCCAGCAGTGAAGAGGGCGGACAGCCCCAGCATTTT
D: NA; V: TRBV6-1; J: TRBJ1-2; size: NA; CDR3: CASRQGSNYGYTF; DNA: TGTGCCAGCAGACAAGGGTCTAACTATGGCTACACCTTC
D: NA; V: TRBV6-1; J: TRBJ2-5; size: NA; CDR3: CASSETETQYF; DNA: TGTGCCAGCAGTGAAACGGAGACCCAGTACTTC
D: NA; V: TRBV5-1; J: TRBJ1-2; size: NA; CDR3: CASSLAVEQVYGYTF; DNA: TGCGCCAGCAGCTTGGCTGTTGAACAGGTCTATGGCTACACCTTC
D: TRBD1; V: TRBV10-3; J: TRBJ2-7; size: NA; CDR3: CAISALSTGDEEQYF; DNA: TGTGCCATCAGTGCTCTCTCGACAGGGGATGAAGAGCAGTACTTC
D: NA; V: TRBV4-1; J: TRBJ1-5; size: few; CDR3: CASSQDRQGQPQHF; DNA: TGCGCCAGCAGCCAAGACCGGCAAGGGCAGCCCCAGCATTTT
D: NA; V: TRBV20-1; J: TRBJ2-1; size: NA; CDR3: CSAWGNEQFF; DNA: TGCAGTGCATGGGGGAATGAGCAGTTCTTC
D: NA; V: TRBV27; J: TRBJ2-5; size: NA; CDR3: CASSLWDQETQYF; DNA: TGTGCCAGCAGTTTGTGGGACCAAGAGACCCAGTACTTC